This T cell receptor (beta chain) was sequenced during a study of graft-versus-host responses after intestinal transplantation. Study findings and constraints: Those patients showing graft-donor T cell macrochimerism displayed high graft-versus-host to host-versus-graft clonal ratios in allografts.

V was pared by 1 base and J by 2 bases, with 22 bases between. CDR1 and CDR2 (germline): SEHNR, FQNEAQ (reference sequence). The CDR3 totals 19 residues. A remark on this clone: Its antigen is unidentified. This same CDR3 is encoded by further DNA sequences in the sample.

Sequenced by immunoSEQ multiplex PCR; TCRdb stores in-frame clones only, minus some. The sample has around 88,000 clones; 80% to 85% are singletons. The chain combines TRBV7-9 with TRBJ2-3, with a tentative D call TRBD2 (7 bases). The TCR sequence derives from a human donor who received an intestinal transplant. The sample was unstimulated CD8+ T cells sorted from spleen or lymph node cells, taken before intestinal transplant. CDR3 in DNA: TGTGCCAGCAGCTTAGTAGCCGGGGGGCAGGGCGCCTTCACAGATACGCAGTATTTT. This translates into CASSLVAGGQGAFTDTQYF.